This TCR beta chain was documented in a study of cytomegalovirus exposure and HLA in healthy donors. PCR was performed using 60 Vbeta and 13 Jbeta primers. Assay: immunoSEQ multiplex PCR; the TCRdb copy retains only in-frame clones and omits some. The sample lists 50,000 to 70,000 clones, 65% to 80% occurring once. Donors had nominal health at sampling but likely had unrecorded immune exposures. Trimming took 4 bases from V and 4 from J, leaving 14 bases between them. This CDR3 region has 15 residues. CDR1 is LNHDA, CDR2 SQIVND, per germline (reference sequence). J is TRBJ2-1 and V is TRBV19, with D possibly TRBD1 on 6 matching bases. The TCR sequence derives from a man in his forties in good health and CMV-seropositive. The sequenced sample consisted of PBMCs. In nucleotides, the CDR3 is TGTGCCAGTAGTAGAGGGACATGGGTGTACAATGAGCAGTTCTTC. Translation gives CASSRGTWVYNEQFF.